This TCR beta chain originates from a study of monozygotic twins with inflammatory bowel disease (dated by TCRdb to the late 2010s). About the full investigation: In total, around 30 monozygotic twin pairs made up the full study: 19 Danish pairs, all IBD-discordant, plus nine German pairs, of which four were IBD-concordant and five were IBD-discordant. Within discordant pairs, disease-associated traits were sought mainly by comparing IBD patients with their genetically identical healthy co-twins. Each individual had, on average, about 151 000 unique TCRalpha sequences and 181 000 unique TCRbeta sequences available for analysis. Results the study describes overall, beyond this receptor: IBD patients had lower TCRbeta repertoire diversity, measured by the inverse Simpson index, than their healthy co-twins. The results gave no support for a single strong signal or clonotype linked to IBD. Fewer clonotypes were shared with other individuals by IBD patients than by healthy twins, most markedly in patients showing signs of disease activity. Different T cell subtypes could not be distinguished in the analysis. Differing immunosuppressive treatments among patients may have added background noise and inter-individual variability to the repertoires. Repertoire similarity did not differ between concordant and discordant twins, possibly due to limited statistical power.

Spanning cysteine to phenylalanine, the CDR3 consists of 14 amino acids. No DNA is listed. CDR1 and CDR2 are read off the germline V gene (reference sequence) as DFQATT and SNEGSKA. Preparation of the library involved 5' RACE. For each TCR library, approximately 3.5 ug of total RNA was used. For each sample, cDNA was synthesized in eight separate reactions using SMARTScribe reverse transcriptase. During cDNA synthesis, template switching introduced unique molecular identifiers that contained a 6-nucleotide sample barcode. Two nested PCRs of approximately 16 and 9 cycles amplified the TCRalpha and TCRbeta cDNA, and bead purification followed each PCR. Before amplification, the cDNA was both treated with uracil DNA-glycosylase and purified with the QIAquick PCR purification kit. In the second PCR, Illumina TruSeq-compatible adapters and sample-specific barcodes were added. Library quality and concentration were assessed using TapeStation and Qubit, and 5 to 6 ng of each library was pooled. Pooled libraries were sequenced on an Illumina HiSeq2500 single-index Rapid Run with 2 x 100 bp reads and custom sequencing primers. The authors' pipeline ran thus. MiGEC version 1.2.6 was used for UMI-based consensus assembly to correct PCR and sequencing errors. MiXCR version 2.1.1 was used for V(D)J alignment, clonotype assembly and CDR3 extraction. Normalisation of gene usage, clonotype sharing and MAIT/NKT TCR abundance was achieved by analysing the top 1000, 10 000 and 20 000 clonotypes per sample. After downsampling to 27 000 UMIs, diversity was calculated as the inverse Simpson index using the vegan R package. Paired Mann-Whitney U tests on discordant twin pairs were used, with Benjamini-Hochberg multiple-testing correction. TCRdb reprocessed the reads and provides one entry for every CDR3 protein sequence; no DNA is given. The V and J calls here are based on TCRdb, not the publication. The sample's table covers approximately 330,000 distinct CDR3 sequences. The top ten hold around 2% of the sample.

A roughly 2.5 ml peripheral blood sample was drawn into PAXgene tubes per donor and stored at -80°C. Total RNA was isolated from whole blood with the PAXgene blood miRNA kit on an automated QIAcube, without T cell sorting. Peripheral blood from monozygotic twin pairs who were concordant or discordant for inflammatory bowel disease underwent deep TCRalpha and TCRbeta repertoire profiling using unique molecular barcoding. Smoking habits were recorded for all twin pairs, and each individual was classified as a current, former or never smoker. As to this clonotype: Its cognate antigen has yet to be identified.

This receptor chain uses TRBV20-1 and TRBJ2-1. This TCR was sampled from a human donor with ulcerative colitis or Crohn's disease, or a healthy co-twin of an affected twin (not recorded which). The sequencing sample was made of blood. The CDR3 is CSASEVSAYNEQFF.